These T cell receptor beta chains were read from a single sample in a study of cytomegalovirus exposure and HLA in healthy donors. Measured with immunoSEQ multiplex PCR; TCRdb has only the in-frame clones, and not every one. The table lists about 120,000 clones, 70% to 85% of them singletons. The sequenced sample was PBMCs. The receptor source for this set is a man aged 40-49 years in good health and CMV-seropositive. Each CDR3 is given with its conserved first and last residue.

J gene: TRBJ2-1
V gene: TRBV7-3
CDR3 protein: CASSPSGGVPNEQFF

J gene: TRBJ1-1
V gene: TRBV18
CDR3 protein: CASQGRNTEAFF

J gene: TRBJ2-1
V gene: TRBV28
CDR3 protein: CASIRTVDNEQFF

J gene: .
V gene: TRBV10-3
CDR3 protein: CAISGQAGDYEQYF

J gene: TRBJ2-6
V gene: TRBV5-1
CDR3 protein: CASSSADRGGAGANVLTF

J gene: TRBJ1-1
V gene: TRBV5-5
CDR3 protein: CASSLGGQGLAFF

J gene: TRBJ1-2
V gene: TRBV5-1
CDR3 protein: CANSRSGQGDYGYTF

J gene: TRBJ1-6
V gene: TRBV4-2
CDR3 protein: CASSPGTGNSPLHF

J gene: TRBJ2-7
V gene: TRBV4-3
CDR3 protein: CASSQEVGGLGEQYF

J gene: TRBJ1-4
V gene: TRBV18
CDR3 protein: CASSPPSWDSRSEKLFF

J gene: TRBJ1-2
V gene: TRBV5-3
CDR3 protein: CARSLGQYGYTF

J gene: TRBJ2-2
V gene: TRBV9
CDR3 protein: CASSVGGTMTGELFF

J gene: TRBJ2-2
V gene: TRBV7-8
CDR3 protein: CASSLVPGGLVTGELFF

J gene: TRBJ1-5
V gene: TRBV19
CDR3 protein: CASSIEQGRSNNQPQHF

J gene: TRBJ1-6
V gene: TRBV6-5
CDR3 protein: CASSYTDRIGNSPLHF

J gene: TRBJ1-1
V gene: TRBV9
CDR3 protein: CASSDHAGRAEMNTEAFF

J gene: TRBJ1-5
V gene: TRBV6-5
CDR3 protein: CASSSPGSNQPQHF

J gene: TRBJ2-5
V gene: TRBV11-1
CDR3 protein: CASSGETGFGQETQYF

J gene: TRBJ2-7
V gene: TRBV9
CDR3 protein: CASSVETGAYEQYF

J gene: TRBJ1-2
V gene: TRBV9
CDR3 protein: CASSVDDKPCGYTF

J gene: TRBJ2-2
V gene: TRBV6-5
CDR3 protein: CASSYGTANTGELFF

J gene: TRBJ2-3
V gene: TRBV12-5
CDR3 protein: CASGLVLGGSTDTQYF

J gene: TRBJ2-5
V gene: TRBV7-3
CDR3 protein: CASSFSGGAETQYF

J gene: TRBJ2-5
V gene: TRBV7-6
CDR3 protein: CASSSWGGSGETQYF

J gene: TRBJ2-3
V gene: TRBV21-1
CDR3 protein: CASSKGGGGADSRAKKQYF

J gene: TRBJ1-2
V gene: TRBV6-5
CDR3 protein: CASRAFANYGYTF

J gene: TRBJ2-7
V gene: TRBV30
CDR3 protein: CAWADKTYEQYF

J gene: TRBJ2-7
V gene: TRBV28
CDR3 protein: CASSTTTGGYEQYF

J gene: TRBJ2-5
V gene: TRBV4-3
CDR3 protein: CASSRQAGTSVPETQYF

J gene: TRBJ1-1
V gene: TRBV7-3
CDR3 protein: CASSLTTGLDTEAFF

J gene: TRBJ2-3
V gene: TRBV10-1
CDR3 protein: CASSGHDLGTSGDTDTQYF

J gene: TRBJ2-4
V gene: TRBV29-1
CDR3 protein: CSVAERAAKNIQYF

J gene: TRBJ1-5
V gene: TRBV4-3
CDR3 protein: CASSHLAGANQPQHF

J gene: TRBJ2-3
V gene: TRBV2
CDR3 protein: CASSLGLSDTQYF

J gene: TRBJ1-1
V gene: TRBV7-3
CDR3 protein: CASSLIRNTEAFF

J gene: TRBJ1-2
V gene: TRBV5-6
CDR3 protein: CASSLDSRGHPNYGYTF

J gene: TRBJ2-3
V gene: TRBV11-2
CDR3 protein: CASSLVSAGGNTDTQYF

J gene: TRBJ2-1
V gene: TRBV7-9
CDR3 protein: CASSSGLAVYNEQFF

J gene: TRBJ2-5
V gene: TRBV5-1
CDR3 protein: CASSLEYSGTQYF

J gene: TRBJ2-1
V gene: TRBV23-1
CDR3 protein: CASSWGLGQHDNEQFF

J gene: TRBJ2-5
V gene: TRBV5-4
CDR3 protein: CAIKGRDNQETQYF

J gene: TRBJ1-2
V gene: TRBV4-1
CDR3 protein: CASSQGGVRGRGGYTF

J gene: TRBJ2-5
V gene: TRBV4-3
CDR3 protein: CASSPGLAALETQYF

J gene: TRBJ2-6
V gene: TRBV27
CDR3 protein: CASSLSAWGANVLTF